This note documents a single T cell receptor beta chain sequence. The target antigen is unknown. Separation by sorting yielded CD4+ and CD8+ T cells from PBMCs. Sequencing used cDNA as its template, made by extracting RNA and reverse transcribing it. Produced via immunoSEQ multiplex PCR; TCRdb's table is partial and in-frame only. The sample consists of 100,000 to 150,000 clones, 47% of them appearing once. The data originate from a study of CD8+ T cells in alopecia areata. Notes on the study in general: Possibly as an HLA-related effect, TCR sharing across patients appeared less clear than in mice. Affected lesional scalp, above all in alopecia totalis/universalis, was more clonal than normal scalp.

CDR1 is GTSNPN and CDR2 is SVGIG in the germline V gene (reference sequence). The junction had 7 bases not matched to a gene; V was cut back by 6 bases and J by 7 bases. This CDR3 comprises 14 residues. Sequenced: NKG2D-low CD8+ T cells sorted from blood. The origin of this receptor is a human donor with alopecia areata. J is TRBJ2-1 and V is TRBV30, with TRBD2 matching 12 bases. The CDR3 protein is CACLPTSGRNEQFF. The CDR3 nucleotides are TGTGCCTGTCTCCCCACTAGCGGGAGGAATGAGCAGTTCTTC.